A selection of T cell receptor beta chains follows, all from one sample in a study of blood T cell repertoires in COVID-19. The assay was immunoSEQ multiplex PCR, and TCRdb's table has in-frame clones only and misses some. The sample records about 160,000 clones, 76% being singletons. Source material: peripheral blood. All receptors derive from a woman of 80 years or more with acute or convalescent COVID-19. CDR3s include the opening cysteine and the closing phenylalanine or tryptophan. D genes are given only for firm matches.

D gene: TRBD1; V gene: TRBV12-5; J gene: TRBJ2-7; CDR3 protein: CASGKWDRGGEQYF; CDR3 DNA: TGTGCTAGTGGTAAATGGGACAGGGGTGGCGAGCAGTACTTC
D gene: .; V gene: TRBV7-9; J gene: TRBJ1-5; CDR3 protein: CASSFDRPGLQPQHF; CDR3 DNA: TGTGCCAGCAGCTTTGACAGGCCAGGGCTTCAGCCCCAGCATTTT
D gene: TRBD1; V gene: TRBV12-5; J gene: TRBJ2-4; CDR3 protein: CASGLLTGAQDIQYF; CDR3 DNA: TGTGCTAGTGGTTTGTTGACAGGGGCTCAGGACATTCAGTACTTC
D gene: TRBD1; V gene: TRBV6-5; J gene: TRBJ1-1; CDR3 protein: CASSYGTGSVGTEAFF; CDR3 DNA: TGTGCCAGCAGTTACGGGACAGGGTCAGTTGGCACTGAAGCTTTCTTT
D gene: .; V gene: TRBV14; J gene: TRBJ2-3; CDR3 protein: CASSLNFPSQTTQYF; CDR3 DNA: TGTGCCAGCAGCTTGAATTTTCCTAGTCAAACTACGCAGTATTTT
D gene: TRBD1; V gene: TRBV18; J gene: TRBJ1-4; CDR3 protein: CASSPYRGEKLFF; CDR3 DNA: TGTGCCAGCTCACCATACAGGGGAGAAAAACTGTTTTTT
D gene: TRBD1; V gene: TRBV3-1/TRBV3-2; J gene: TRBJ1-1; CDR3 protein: CASSNQGGNTEAFF; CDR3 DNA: TGTGCCAGCAGCAACCAGGGGGGTAACACTGAAGCTTTCTTT
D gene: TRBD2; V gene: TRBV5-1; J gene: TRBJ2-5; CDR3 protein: CASSLASGGQETQYF; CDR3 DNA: TGCGCCAGCAGCTTGGCCAGCGGGGGTCAAGAGACCCAGTACTTC
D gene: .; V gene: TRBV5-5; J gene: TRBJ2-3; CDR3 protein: CASSWSLLGTDTQYF; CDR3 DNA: TGTGCCAGCAGCTGGAGTCTCCTCGGCACAGATACGCAGTATTTT
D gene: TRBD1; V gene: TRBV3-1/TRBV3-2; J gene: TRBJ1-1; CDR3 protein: CASSPRTGQNTEAFF; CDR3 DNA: TGTGCCAGCAGCCCCCGGACAGGACAGAACACTGAAGCTTTCTTT
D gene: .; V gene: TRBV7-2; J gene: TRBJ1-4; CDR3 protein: CASSLVGGGALEKLFF; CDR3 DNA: TGTGCCAGCAGCTTAGTCGGCGGAGGGGCCCTTGAAAAACTGTTTTTT
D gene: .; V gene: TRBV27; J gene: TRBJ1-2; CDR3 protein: CASSKQGHYGYTF; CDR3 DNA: TGTGCCAGCAGTAAACAGGGCCACTATGGCTACACCTTC
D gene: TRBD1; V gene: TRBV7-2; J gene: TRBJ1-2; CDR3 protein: CASRPTGVDYGYTF; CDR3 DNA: TGTGCCAGCAGGCCCACAGGGGTGGACTATGGCTACACCTTC
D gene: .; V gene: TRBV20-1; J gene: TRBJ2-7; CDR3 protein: CSASRQGPREQYF; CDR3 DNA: TGCAGTGCTAGTCGGCAGGGGCCCAGAGAGCAGTACTTC
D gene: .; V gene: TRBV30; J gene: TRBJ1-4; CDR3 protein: CASAGDNEKLFF; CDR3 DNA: TGTGCCTCTGCAGGGGATAATGAAAAACTGTTTTTT